This T cell receptor beta chain was identified in a study of T cells expressing NK-cell markers. The CDR3 runs to 13 residues. CDR1 is DFQATT, CDR2 SNEGSKA, per germline (reference sequence). No DNA is given; TCRdb re-called the 5' RACE reads and lists each CDR3 protein once. Here the sample table reports about 370,000 distinct CDR3 sequences. The chain employs TRBV20-1 and TRBJ1-4; TCRdb's D gene call, TRBD1, goes unchecked for lack of DNA. The TCR sequence derives from a woman aged 50 to 65 in good health. The sequenced sample was blood T cells: a sorted CD56 or NKG2C T cell subset, CD4+ or CD8+ T cells, or bulk PBMC T cells (not recorded which). The CDR3 spells CSARKIQGEKLFF.